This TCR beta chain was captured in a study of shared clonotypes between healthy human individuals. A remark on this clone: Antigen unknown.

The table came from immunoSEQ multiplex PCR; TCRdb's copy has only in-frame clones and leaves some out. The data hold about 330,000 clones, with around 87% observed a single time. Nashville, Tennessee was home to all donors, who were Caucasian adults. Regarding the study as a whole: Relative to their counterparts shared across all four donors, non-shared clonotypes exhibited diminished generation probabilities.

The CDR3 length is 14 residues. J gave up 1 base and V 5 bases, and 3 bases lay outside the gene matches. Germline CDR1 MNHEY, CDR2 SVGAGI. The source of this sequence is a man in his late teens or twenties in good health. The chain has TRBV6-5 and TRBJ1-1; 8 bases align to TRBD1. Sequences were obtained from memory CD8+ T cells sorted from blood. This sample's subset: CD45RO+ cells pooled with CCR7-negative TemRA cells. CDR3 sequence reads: CASSKTGENTEAFF. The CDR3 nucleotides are TGTGCCAGCAGTAAGACAGGGGAGAACACTGAAGCTTTCTTT.